Listed below are T cell receptor beta chains from one sample, sequenced in a study of cytomegalovirus exposure and HLA in healthy donors. Data came from immunoSEQ multiplex PCR; TCRdb stores just in-frame clones and leaves some out. Altogether around 150,000 clones are present, approximately 80% being singletons, with the ten largest covering less than 2%. Sequencing was done on a sample of PBMCs. The receptors stem from a female donor in good health and CMV-seropositive. CDR3s include the opening cysteine and the closing phenylalanine or tryptophan. Each record gives: CDR3 protein, CDR3 DNA, J gene, V gene, clone size, D gene. The D gene is left open where the match is weak. Rows may omit the clone size; those that give it use once, few, many or a size class.

CDR3: CSSSSKHGTGIYEQYF
DNA: TGTTCCAGCAGCTCGAAGCATGGGACAGGGATCTACGAGCAGTACTTC
J: TRBJ2-7
V: TRBV7-9
size: few
D: TRBD1

CDR3: CASINFGGETQYF
DNA: TGTGCCAGCATCAACTTCGGGGGGGAGACCCAGTACTTC
J: TRBJ2-5
V: TRBV2
size: -
D: TRBD2

CDR3: CSAVWTGLQYF
DNA: TGCAGTGCCGTTTGGACGGGATTGCAGTATTTT
J: TRBJ2-3
V: TRBV20-1
size: -
D: -

CDR3: CAWREDTWYTIYF
DNA: TGTGCCTGGAGAGAGGACACCTGGTACACCATATATTTT
J: TRBJ1-3
V: TRBV30
size: -
D: -

CDR3: CASRTRLSGNTIYF
DNA: TGTGCCAGCAGGACTAGACTCTCTGGAAACACCATATATTTT
J: TRBJ1-3
V: TRBV19
size: once
D: -

CDR3: CASTLTGGNEKLFF
DNA: TGTGCCAGCACTTTGACAGGGGGAAATGAAAAACTGTTTTTT
J: TRBJ1-4
V: TRBV13
size: -
D: TRBD1

CDR3: CASRQSPLTGGQETQYF
DNA: TGTGCCAGTAGACAGTCCCCCCTTACAGGGGGGCAAGAGACCCAGTACTTC
J: TRBJ2-5
V: TRBV19
size: -
D: TRBD1

CDR3: CASSYGPGTARYTF
DNA: TGTGCCAGCAGTTACGGGCCCGGGACAGCTCGCTACACCTTC
J: TRBJ1-2
V: TRBV6-5
size: -
D: TRBD1

CDR3: CASSLMGGGRRNIQYF
DNA: TGTGCCAGCAGCTTGATGGGGGGGGGCCGGAGAAACATTCAGTACTTC
J: TRBJ2-4
V: TRBV5-6
size: -
D: -

CDR3: CASSPLTRRGETQYF
DNA: TGTGCCAGCAGCCCATTGACCCGACGGGGGGAGACCCAGTACTTC
J: TRBJ2-5
V: TRBV7-9
size: -
D: -

CDR3: CASSPRPGTGDEAFF
DNA: TGCGCCAGCAGCCCACGTCCCGGGACAGGGGATGAAGCTTTCTTT
J: TRBJ1-1
V: TRBV5-1
size: -
D: TRBD1

CDR3: CASGGQGALQPQHF
DNA: TGTGCCAGCGGGGGACAGGGGGCTTTACAGCCCCAGCATTTT
J: TRBJ1-5
V: TRBV2
size: -
D: TRBD1

CDR3: CASRKGLAGTDTQYF
DNA: TGTGCCAGCAGGAAGGGACTAGCTGGCACAGATACGCAGTATTTT
J: TRBJ2-3
V: TRBV11-2
size: -
D: TRBD2

CDR3: CASTYRFAGGVELFF
DNA: TGTGCCAGCACCTACAGATTTGCGGGGGGGGTGGAGCTGTTTTTT
J: TRBJ2-2
V: TRBV7-8
size: few
D: TRBD2

CDR3: CASSEGRQGVNSPLHF
DNA: TGTGCCAGCAGCGAGGGCAGACAGGGTGTTAATTCACCCCTCCACTTT
J: TRBJ1-6
V: TRBV9
size: -
D: TRBD1

CDR3: CSAKTSFEQYF
DNA: TGCAGTGCGAAGACTAGTTTTGAGCAGTACTTC
J: TRBJ2-7
V: TRBV20-1
size: few
D: -

CDR3: CASSLTSGIDEQYF
DNA: TGTGCCAGCAGCTTAACTAGCGGTATCGACGAGCAGTACTTC
J: TRBJ2-7
V: TRBV7-9
size: -
D: TRBD2

CDR3: CSVVAGRPHNEQFF
DNA: TGCAGCGTTGTAGCGGGACGCCCTCACAATGAGCAGTTCTTC
J: TRBJ2-1
V: TRBV29-1
size: -
D: TRBD2

CDR3: CASSWGTVGESGELFF
DNA: TGTGCCAGCAGCTGGGGGACTGTAGGGGAGTCCGGGGAGCTGTTTTTT
J: TRBJ2-2
V: TRBV7-3
size: -
D: -

CDR3: CASSAGTGAPRAKNIQYF
DNA: TGCGCCAGCAGCGCCGGGACAGGGGCCCCTCGAGCCAAAAACATTCAGTACTTC
J: TRBJ2-4
V: TRBV5-1
size: -
D: TRBD1

CDR3: CASSYGQLGGYTF
DNA: TGTGCCAGCAGTTACGGACAGCTGGGCGGCTACACCTTC
J: TRBJ1-2
V: TRBV6-5
size: -
D: -

CDR3: CASRKTLSGRPYNEQFF
DNA: TGTGCCAGCAGGAAAACCCTTAGCGGGAGGCCCTACAATGAGCAGTTCTTC
J: TRBJ2-1
V: TRBV21-1
size: few
D: -

CDR3: CASSKLAQQGAGNTIYF
DNA: TGCGCCAGCAGCAAATTGGCCCAACAGGGGGCTGGAAACACCATATATTTT
J: TRBJ1-3
V: TRBV5-1
size: few
D: TRBD1

CDR3: CASRDTGGVSPLHF
DNA: TGTGCCAGCAGAGACACAGGGGGAGTCTCACCCCTCCACTTT
J: TRBJ1-6
V: TRBV7-9
size: -
D: TRBD1

CDR3: CASSLRTNERSSYNEQFF
DNA: TGCGCCAGCAGCTTGAGGACTAACGAGAGAAGCTCCTACAATGAGCAGTTCTTC
J: TRBJ2-1
V: TRBV5-1
size: few
D: -

CDR3: CASSLAAASGGASYEQYF
DNA: TGCGCCAGCAGCTTGGCCGCGGCTAGCGGGGGGGCCTCCTACGAGCAGTACTTC
J: TRBJ2-7
V: TRBV5-1
size: -
D: TRBD2

CDR3: CAISDGSGKFGTEAFF
DNA: TGTGCCATCAGTGACGGTAGCGGGAAGTTCGGCACTGAAGCTTTCTTT
J: TRBJ1-1
V: TRBV10-3
size: once
D: -

CDR3: CASSMAVGYRAGRNQPQHF
DNA: TGTGCCAGTAGTATGGCCGTAGGATACAGGGCCGGGCGCAATCAGCCCCAGCATTTT
J: TRBJ1-5
V: TRBV19
size: -
D: -

CDR3: CASSSLGGRNEQYF
DNA: TGTGCCAGCAGTTCCCTGGGGGGGAGGAACGAGCAGTACTTC
J: TRBJ2-7
V: TRBV28
size: -
D: TRBD2